The 18 T cell receptor beta chains below all came from one sample that was sequenced in a study of T cell repertoires in ileal Crohn's disease. TCRdb keeps only in-frame clones here, not all; method: immunoSEQ multiplex PCR. This table has 4,000 or so clones, roughly 72% appearing once. The time point was: proximal margin of the surgical specimen (macroscopically non-inflamed). The sequenced material came from ileal tissue. These receptors all come from an adult with Crohn's disease.

This clone turned up a few times. The V and J genes are TRBV4-1 and TRBJ2-1; 9 nucleotides align to TRBD2. Losses at the gene ends were 10 bases for V and 5 bases for J; bases not matched to a gene: 15. Germline values: CDR1 MGHRA, CDR2 YSYEKL. The CDR3 has 16 amino acids. The CDR3 DNA follows: TGCGCCACCTCCACCGGCGGGGGGGCCTTCGACAATGAGCAGTTCTTC. Protein product: CATSTGGGAFDNEQFF.

This chain joins TRBV15 and TRBJ2-7; 11 bases are a match to TRBD1. Trimming took 3 bases from V and 4 from J; bases not matched to a gene: 8. Germline lookup yields CDR1 LNHNV and CDR2 YYDKDF (reference sequence). The length of the CDR3 is 16 residues. CDR3 residues: CATSRLGTGGTYEQYF. In DNA form, the CDR3 reads TGTGCCACCAGCAGGTTGGGGACAGGGGGAACGTACGAGCAGTACTTC.

This clone was observed a single time. The chain recombines TRBV5-1 with TRBJ2-7; D remains unclear. The CDR3 sequence is 11 residues long. Germline V gene lookup returns CDR1 SGHRS and CDR2 YFSETQ. The ends were cut back, 0 bases at V and 3 bases at J, with 1 base in the middle. CDR3 protein: CASSLDYEQYF. CDR3 nucleotides: TGCGCCAGCAGCTTGGACTACGAGCAGTACTTC. The entire variable domain, with the rest obtained from reference TRBV5-1 and TRBJ2-7, is as follows: KAGVTQTPRYLIKTRGQQVTLSCSPISGHRSVSWYQQTPGQGLQFLFEYFSETQRNKGNFPGRFSGRQFSNSRSEMNVSTLELGDSALYLCASSLDYEQYFGPGTRLTVT.

The chain joins TRBV5-1 to TRBJ2-7; 15 bases align to TRBD2. Germline V gene sequence: CDR1 SGHRS, CDR2 YFSETQ. With V trimmed by 4 bases and J by 4 bases, 3 bases remained unmatched. The CDR3 consists of 15 residues. CDR3 bases: TGCGCCAGCAGCGAGGGACTAGCGGGGGGATACGAGCAGTACTTC. Its protein is CASSEGLAGGYEQYF.

J is TRBJ2-2 and V is TRBV19; possible D gene TRBD2, 6 bases. Germline V gene sequence: CDR1 LNHDA, CDR2 SQIVND (reference sequence). This CDR3 is built from 16 residues. V shed 1 base and J shed 1 base, with 10 bases lying between them. Written as DNA, the CDR3 is TGTGCCAGTAGTATAGGGCGGGGACTGAACACCGGGGAGCTGTTTTTT. Translated: CASSIGRGLNTGELFF.

V and J are TRBV9 and TRBJ2-3, with D possibly matching TRBD2 (6 bases). The germline gives CDR1 SGDLS, CDR2 YYNGEE. V was pared by 4 bases and J by 0 bases, with 12 bases between. This CDR3 is 15 amino acids long. The CDR3 DNA follows: TGTGCCAGCAGCTTCATAGCGGAGAGCACAGATACGCAGTATTTT. This codes for CASSFIAESTDTQYF.

The chain combines TRBV10-3 with TRBJ2-7, with 7 bases lining up with TRBD1. Germline assignment: CDR1 ENHRY and CDR2 SYGVKD. The CDR3 is 14 residues long. J gave up 2 bases and V 4 bases, and 5 bases lay outside the gene matches. The CDR3 protein is CAISVDRAPYEQYF. The CDR3 DNA is TGTGCCATCAGTGTAGACAGGGCCCCCTACGAGCAGTACTTC.

The chain recombines TRBV6-8 with TRBJ2-3; D is ambiguous. Per germline, CDR1 MNHGY and CDR2 SAAAGT. The CDR3 spans 12 residues. V gave up 7 bases and J gave up 4 bases, with 9 bases separating them. CDR3 protein: CASTPNSDTQYF. As DNA, the CDR3 is TGTGCCAGCACCCCGAATTCAGATACGCAGTATTTT.

The chain couples TRBV4-2 to TRBJ2-7; perhaps D is TRBD1 or TRBD2 (6 bases each). Trimming stripped 2 bases from V and 4 bases from J, with 18 bases between. The CDR3 consists of 16 residues. Germline V gene sequence: CDR1 LGHNA, CDR2 YNFKEQ. The CDR3 nucleotides read TGTGCCAGCAGCCAATACCTTAGGGGGGCGGAATACGAGCAGTACTTC. Protein: CASSQYLRGAEYEQYF.

This chain uses TRBV6-1 with TRBJ1-2, with 7 positions matching TRBD1. V lost 8 bases to trimming and J lost 2 bases; unmatched junction nucleotides: 5. The length of the CDR3 is 13 residues. Germline lookup yields CDR1 MNHNS and CDR2 SASEGT. In nucleotides, the CDR3 is TGTGCCAGCCGCCCGGGACAGAACTATGGCTACACCTTC. It yields the protein CASRPGQNYGYTF.

The gene calls are TRBV27 and TRBJ2-7; either TRBD1 or TRBD2 may fit D (6 bases each). Per germline, CDR1 MNHEY and CDR2 SMNVEV (reference sequence). The V end was cut by 4 bases, the J end by 5 bases, with 15 bases between. CDR3 length: 14 residues. The CDR3: CASSYSIGGNEQYF. DNA for the CDR3: TGTGCCAGCAGTTACTCGATAGGGGGGAACGAGCAGTACTTC.

The rearrangement links TRBV30 to TRBJ1-1, with D uncertain. This CDR3 has 12 residues. Germline V lookup: CDR1 GTSNPN, CDR2 SVGIG (reference sequence). Trimming took off 5 bases at V and 4 bases at J, with 11 bases between the two ends. CDR3: CAWGSTGTEAFF. In nucleotides, the CDR3 is TGTGCCTGGGGCAGTACGGGCACTGAAGCTTTCTTT.

The chain recombines TRBV11-2 with TRBJ1-1, with D hard to call. The CDR3 extends over 12 amino acids. Trimming took 5 bases from V and 6 from J, leaving 10 bases between them. Germline V lookup: CDR1 SGHAT, CDR2 FQNNGV. CDR3 sequence: CASSPTIPEAFF. CDR3 nucleotides: TGTGCCAGCAGCCCCACCATCCCTGAAGCTTTCTTT. The variable domain in full, completed from reference TRBV11-2 and TRBJ1-1, reads EAGVAQSPRYKIIEKRQSVAFWCNPISGHATLYWYQQILGQGPKLLIQFQNNGVVDDSQLPKDRFSAERLKGVDSTLKIQPAKLEDSAVYLCASSPTIPEAFFGQGTRLTVV.

The rearrangement joins TRBV19 to TRBJ2-3; 7 bases line up with TRBD1. The CDR3 runs to 15 residues. Unmatched junction bases numbered 12, after V lost 4 bases and J lost 8 bases. CDR1 and CDR2 from the germline V gene are LNHDA and SQIVND (reference sequence). In DNA, the CDR3 is TGTGCCAGTAGTACTGGGACAGTTCTCATGAGTACGCAGTATTTT. This translates into CASSTGTVLMSTQYF.

The genes are TRBV27 and TRBJ2-5, with D tentatively TRBD1 (5 bases). V shed 2 bases and J shed 4 bases, with 11 bases lying between them. CDR1 MNHEY and CDR2 SMNVEV come from the germline V gene (reference sequence). The CDR3 extends over 14 amino acids. The CDR3 DNA reads TGTGCCAGCAGTTTACCCGACAGCCGAGAGACCCAGTACTTC. This translates into CASSLPDSRETQYF.

The rearrangement uses TRBV19 and TRBJ2-7; no reliable D call. V gave up 3 bases and J gave up 6 bases, with 9 bases separating them. The germline CDR1 and CDR2 sequences are LNHDA and SQIVND (reference sequence). The CDR3 is made up of 12 amino acids. The CDR3 region is CASSMGSREQYF. The CDR3, as DNA: TGTGCCAGTAGTATGGGGTCTCGCGAGCAGTACTTC.

V and J are TRBV6-1 and TRBJ1-5, with TRBD1 matching over 8 bases. Unmatched junction bases numbered 6, after V lost 6 bases and J lost 5 bases. Germline CDR1 is MNHNS and CDR2 is SASEGT. The CDR3 covers 14 residues. The CDR3 DNA sequence: TGTGCCAGCAGGAAACTGGACAGGGATCAGCCCCAGCATTTT. Its translation: CASRKLDRDQPQHF.

The rearrangement links TRBV7-2 to TRBJ2-7, with D possibly matching TRBD1 (5 bases). The germline V gene has CDR1 SGHTA and CDR2 FQGNSA. Trimming cost V 6 bases and J 7 bases, with 13 bases left between them. CDR3 length equals 12 residues. CDR3 amino acids: CASSFGPGEQYF. The CDR3 DNA reads as TGTGCCAGCAGTTTTGGACCAGGGGAGCAGTACTTC.